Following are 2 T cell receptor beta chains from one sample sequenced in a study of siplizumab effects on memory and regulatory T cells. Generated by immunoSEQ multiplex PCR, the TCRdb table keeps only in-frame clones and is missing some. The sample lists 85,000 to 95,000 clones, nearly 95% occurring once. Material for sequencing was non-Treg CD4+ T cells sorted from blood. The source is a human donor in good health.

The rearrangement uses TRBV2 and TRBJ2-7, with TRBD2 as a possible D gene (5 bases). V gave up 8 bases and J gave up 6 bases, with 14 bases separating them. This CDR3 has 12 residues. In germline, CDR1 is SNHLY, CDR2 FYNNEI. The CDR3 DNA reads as TGTGCCAGCGGCGCCGAGGGCCCCGAGCAGTACTTC. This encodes CASGAEGPEQYF.

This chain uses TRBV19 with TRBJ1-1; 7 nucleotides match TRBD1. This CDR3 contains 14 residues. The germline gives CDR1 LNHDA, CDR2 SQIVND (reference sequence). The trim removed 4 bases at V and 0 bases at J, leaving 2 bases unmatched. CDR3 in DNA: TGTGCCAGTAGTAGGGGACAGATGAACACTGAAGCTTTCTTT. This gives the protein CASSRGQMNTEAFF.